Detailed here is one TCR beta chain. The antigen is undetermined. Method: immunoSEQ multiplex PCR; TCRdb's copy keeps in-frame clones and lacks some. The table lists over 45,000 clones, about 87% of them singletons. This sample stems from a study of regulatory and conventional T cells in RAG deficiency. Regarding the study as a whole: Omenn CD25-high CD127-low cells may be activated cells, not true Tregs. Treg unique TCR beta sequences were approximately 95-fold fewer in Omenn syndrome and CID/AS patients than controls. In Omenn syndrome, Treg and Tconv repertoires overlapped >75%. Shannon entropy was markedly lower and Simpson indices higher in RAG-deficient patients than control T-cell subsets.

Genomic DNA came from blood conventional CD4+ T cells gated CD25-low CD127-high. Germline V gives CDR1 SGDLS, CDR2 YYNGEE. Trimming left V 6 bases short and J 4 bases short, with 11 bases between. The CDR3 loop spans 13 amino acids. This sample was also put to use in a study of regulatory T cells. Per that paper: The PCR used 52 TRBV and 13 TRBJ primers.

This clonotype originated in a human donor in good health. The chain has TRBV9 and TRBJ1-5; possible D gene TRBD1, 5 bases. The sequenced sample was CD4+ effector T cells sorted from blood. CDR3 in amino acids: CASTRGENQPQHF. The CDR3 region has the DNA TGTGCCAGCACCCGGGGGGAAAATCAGCCCCAGCATTTT.